Following are 31 T cell receptor beta chains from one sample sequenced in a study. TCRdb passed the RT-PCR reads through MiXCR, listing each CDR3 protein once. The data show 550,000 to 750,000 distinct CDR3 sequences, approximately 15% seen once. Specimen: memory CD4+ T cells from blood. Receptors were obtained from a female donor in good health, serving as a healthy control.

As concerns this clonotype: A clone one base away is much larger, so this may be a read error. This rearrangement joins TRBV7-2 to TRBJ1-2; TRBD1 matches at 8 bases. This CDR3 region has 13 residues. The germline CDR1 and CDR2 sequences are SGHTA and FQGNSA. CDR3 in amino acids: CVSSRGQGYGYTF. As DNA, the CDR3 is TGTGTCAGCAGCAGAGGACAGGGCTATGGCTACACCTTC. The entire variable domain, with the rest obtained from reference TRBV7-2 and TRBJ1-2, is as follows: GAGVSQSPSNKVTEKGKDVELRCDPISGHTALYWYRQSLGQGLEFLIYFQGNSAPDKSGLPSDRFSAERTGGSVSTLTIQRTQQEDSAVYLCVSSRGQGYGYTFGSGTRLTVV.

This clonotype occurred a few times. This chain connects TRBV28 to TRBJ1-6; D might be TRBD1 (6 bases). V lost 1 base and J lost 9, with 22 bases in between. Per the germline V gene, CDR1 is MDHEN and CDR2 is SYDVKM. The CDR3 consists of 18 residues. The CDR3 is CASSLSAGTHPAASPLHF. Written as DNA, the CDR3 is TGTGCCAGCAGTTTATCGGCCGGGACACACCCTGCTGCTTCACCCCTCCACTTT.

This rearrangement joins TRBV27 to TRBJ2-7; either TRBD1 or TRBD2 may supply D (6 bases each). Per the germline V gene, CDR1 is MNHEY and CDR2 is SMNVEV (reference sequence). The CDR3 runs to 13 residues. Deletions cut 8 bases from V and 5 bases from J, with 16 bases between. The DNA of the CDR3 is TGTGCCAGCGCCAATCGACGGGGGCACGAGCAGTACTTC. Amino acid sequence: CASANRRGHEQYF.

This clonotype was seen many times. The V call is TRBV7-2, the J call TRBJ2-3; possibly TRBD2 for D (5 bases). The V gene's germline CDR1 is SGHTA and CDR2 FQGNSA. The CDR3 loop spans 14 amino acids. Trimming took 4 bases from V and 11 from J, leaving 19 bases between them. The CDR3 is CASSSLGFVLEQYF. The CDR3 DNA reads TGTGCCAGCAGCTCACTAGGGTTCGTTTTGGAGCAGTATTTT.

This clonotype was seen a few times. V and J are TRBV20-1 and TRBJ2-1; D not resolved. The V gene lost 5 bases and the J gene lost 5 bases, with 10 bases spanning the gap. The germline CDR1 and CDR2 sequences are DFQATT and SNEGSKA (reference sequence). This CDR3 spans 12 amino acids. CDR3 loop: CSAGVVDNEQFF. DNA of the CDR3: TGCAGTGCTGGGGTAGTGGACAATGAGCAGTTCTTC.

The rearrangement uses TRBV7-2 and TRBJ2-7, with no clear D. The CDR3 has 16 amino acids. Trimming removed 0 bases from V and 3 bases from J, with 15 bases in between. The V gene's germline CDR1 is SGHTA and CDR2 FQGNSA. CDR3 amino acids: CASSLAQASNLYEQYF. The DNA for the CDR3 is TGTGCCAGCAGCTTAGCCCAGGCTAGTAATCTCTACGAGCAGTACTTC.

This clonotype was detected only a few times. The rearrangement links TRBV7-3 to TRBJ2-2; D is uncertain. Trimming cost V 5 bases and J 5 bases, with 9 bases left between them. CDR1 is SGHTA, CDR2 FQGTGA, per germline. The CDR3 covers 13 residues. The CDR3 region is CASSRSLTGELFF. For the CDR3, the DNA is TGTGCCAGCAGCCGCAGCTTAACCGGGGAGCTGTTTTTT. The entire variable domain, with the rest obtained from reference TRBV7-3 and TRBJ2-2, is as follows: GAGVSQTPSNKVTEKGKYVELRCDPISGHTALYWYRQSLGQGPEFLIYFQGTGAADDSGLPNDRFFAVRPEGSVSTLKIQRTERGDSAVYLCASSRSLTGELFFGEGSRLTVL.

The sample holds many counts of this clonotype. This chain links TRBV29-1 with TRBJ2-7; 7 bases agree with TRBD1. This CDR3 has 11 residues. CDR1 is SQVTM and CDR2 is ANQGSEA in the germline V gene. The J segment lost 5 bases and the V segment lost 6 bases, leaving 4 bases of the junction unmatched. The CDR3 DNA reads as TGCAGCGTCACAGACAGGGACGAGCAGTACTTC. Protein product: CSVTDRDEQYF.

This clonotype was seen a few times. The chain joins TRBV12-3 or TRBV12-4 to TRBJ2-7, with 7 bases aligning to TRBD2. The CDR3 totals 13 residues. CDR3 nucleotides: TGTGCCAGCAGCCGGGGACTATCCATCCTACGAGCGGTC. The encoded protein is CASSRGLSILRAV.

This clonotype has more than one count but fewer than ten. The chain recombines TRBV9 with TRBJ1-2; D gene uncertain. The CDR3 loop spans 13 amino acids. V lost 5 bases and J lost 7, with 15 bases in between. The V gene's germline CDR1 is SGDLS and CDR2 YYNGEE. The CDR3 is CASRGWARSGYTF. The DNA for the CDR3 is TGTGCCAGCAGAGGGTGGGCGAGGAGTGGCTACACCTTC.

V and J are TRBV12-3 or TRBV12-4 and TRBJ2-1, with a tentative D call TRBD1 (5 bases). V dropped 6 bases and J dropped 8 bases, with 11 bases sitting between them. There are 12 residues in the CDR3. This CDR3 reads CASSRQWYEQFF. CDR3 sequence (DNA): TGTGCCAGCAGCCGACAGTGGTATGAGCAGTTCTTC.

This clonotype was detected a few times. This chain links TRBV29-1 with TRBJ2-1; D remains ambiguous. Germline values: CDR1 SQVTM, CDR2 ANQGSEA. V lost 7 bases and J lost 8, with 12 bases in between. CDR3 length equals 11 residues. CDR3: CSASSGYEQFF. The CDR3 DNA follows: TGCAGCGCTTCCTCGGGTTATGAGCAGTTCTTC.

J is TRBJ2-1 and V is TRBV6-6, with D possibly being TRBD2 (6 bases). V lost 2 bases to trimming and J lost 1 base, with 9 bases between them. Looked up from germline, CDR1 is MNHNY and CDR2 is SVGAGI (reference sequence). The CDR3 has 15 amino acids. The CDR3 region has the DNA TGTGCCAGCAGTTACGAGGGAGGTTCCTACAATGAGCAGTTCTTC. It codes for CASSYEGGSYNEQFF.

This chain connects TRBV20-1 to TRBJ2-3; D unclear. Germline CDR1 reads DFQATT; CDR2 reads SNEGSKA (reference sequence). The CDR3 has 14 residues. Here the CDR3 reads CSRRATMSTDTQYF. CDR3 coding DNA: TGCAGCCGTCGGGCTACCATGAGCACAGATACGCAGTATTTT.

With respect to this clonotype: A much larger clone lies a single base off, so this may be a read error. The chain recombines TRBV5-1 with TRBJ2-1, with 12 positions matching TRBD2. Trimming at V came to 4 bases and at J to 3 bases, leaving 11 bases not matched to a gene. The length of the CDR3 is 18 residues. Germline V lookup: CDR1 SGHRS, CDR2 YFSETQ. CDR3 sequence reads: CASSPGLAGQSYYNEQFF. The CDR3 DNA reads TGCGCCAGCAGCCCCGGACTAGCGGGGCAGAGCTACTACAATGAGCAGTTCTTC.

Details on this clonotype: At one end, the junction sequence differs from germline, possibly due to a read error. This chain connects TRBV5-1 to TRBJ2-1; TRBD2 aligns across 15 bases. Germline values: CDR1 SGHRS, CDR2 YFSETQ. The CDR3 is made up of 16 amino acids. CDR3 region: CDSSYGLAGGRNEQFF. DNA for the CDR3: TGCGACAGCAGTTATGGACTAGCGGGAGGGCGCAATGAGCAGTTCTTC.

This clonotype was counted many times. The chain joins TRBV7-2 to TRBJ2-7; 11 positions match TRBD2. This CDR3 has 14 amino acids. Germline V gives CDR1 SGHTA, CDR2 FQGNSA. With 4 bases clipped from V and 4 bases from J, the junction kept 3 bases outside the gene matches. CDR3 sequence: CASSSGLAVYEQYF. The CDR3 bases are TGTGCCAGCAGCTCGGGACTAGCGGTTTACGAGCAGTACTTC.

The gene calls are TRBV7-2 and TRBJ2-1; 9 bases agree with TRBD2. The CDR3 has 15 residues. The germline V gene encodes CDR1 SGHTA and CDR2 FQGNSA. V gave up 1 base and J gave up 9 bases; unmatched junction bases: 7. CDR3 protein: CASSLVAGEGGEQFF. The CDR3 DNA reads TGTGCCAGCAGCTTAGTAGCGGGAGAGGGAGGTGAGCAGTTCTTC.

This clonotype was observed a handful of times. This chain connects TRBV24-1 to TRBJ2-7, with D possibly being TRBD1 (6 bases). V lost 9 bases to trimming and J lost 4 bases, with 12 bases between them. The CDR3 runs 12 residues. Germline CDR1 reads KGHDR; CDR2 reads SFDVKD. This CDR3 is CATEGDRYEQYF. DNA of the CDR3: TGTGCCACCGAGGGAGACAGGTACGAGCAGTACTTC.

There are a few counts of this clonotype. The chain is built from TRBV9 and TRBJ2-1, with 8 bases identical to TRBD2. Germline V CDR1 and CDR2: SGDLS, YYNGEE. The CDR3 runs 16 residues. Trimming took 0 bases from V and 9 from J; bases not matched to a gene: 11. The CDR3 here is CASSVGDSGTPREQFF. DNA of the CDR3: TGTGCCAGCAGCGTAGGGGATAGCGGGACCCCTCGTGAGCAGTTCTTC.

At least ten counts were recorded for this clonotype. The chain recombines TRBV20-1 with TRBJ1-2; 7 bases are a match to TRBD1. The trim removed 5 bases at V and 3 bases at J, leaving 6 bases unmatched. Germline V gene data show CDR1 as DFQATT and CDR2 as SNEGSKA (reference sequence). The CDR3 has 13 amino acids. CDR3 loop: CSAGDSVYYGYTF. The CDR3 DNA reads TGCAGTGCTGGGGACAGTGTATACTATGGCTACACCTTC.

At least ten counts were recorded for this clonotype. The chain couples TRBV12-3 or TRBV12-4 to TRBJ2-7; 11 bases fit TRBD2. V dropped 5 bases and J dropped 6; count of bases not matched to a gene: 12. The CDR3 is 16 residues long. The CDR3 reads CASSPLIGLAGGEQYF. Here the CDR3 DNA reads TGTGCCAGCAGTCCACTTATTGGCCTAGCGGGAGGCGAGCAGTACTTC.

This clonotype was counted only a few times. V is TRBV25-1 and J is TRBJ2-2; 7 nucleotides agree with TRBD2. Germline V gives CDR1 MGHDK, CDR2 SYGVNS. V was pared by 5 bases and J by 8 bases, with 17 bases of the junction left unmatched. This CDR3 contains 17 residues. CDR3 residues: CASSPPEYGGGTGELFF. The CDR3 DNA sequence: TGTGCCAGCAGTCCCCCGGAGTACGGCGGGGGAACGGGGGAGCTGTTTTTT.

The rearrangement uses TRBV5-1 and TRBJ1-1; D is uncertain. The CDR3 loop spans 13 amino acids. V lost 4 bases and J 1 base, leaving 8 bases between the germline ends. The germline V gene has CDR1 SGHRS and CDR2 YFSETQ. CDR3 DNA: TGCGCCAGCAGCCCCGAGCAGAACACTGAAGCTTTCTTT. It is translated as CASSPEQNTEAFF.

The V call is TRBV7-8, the J call TRBJ2-1, with 8 nucleotides matching TRBD1. Trimming at V came to 5 bases and at J to 9 bases, leaving 12 bases not matched to a gene. Germline V gene lookup returns CDR1 SGHVS and CDR2 FQNEAQ. The CDR3 contains 15 residues. CDR3 amino acids: CASSLIGTGYAEQFF. CDR3 coding DNA: TGTGCCAGCAGCCTAATCGGGACAGGCTACGCTGAGCAGTTCTTC.

The V gene is TRBV12-3 or TRBV12-4, the J gene TRBJ2-1, with TRBD1 identical over 7 bases. The CDR3 has 16 amino acids. The trim removed 5 bases at V and 5 bases at J, leaving 12 bases unmatched. DNA for the CDR3: TGTGCCAGCAGTCCCCGGCTGGGACAGTGGAACAATGAGCAGTTCTTC. This codes for CASSPRLGQWNNEQFF.

There are many counts of this clonotype. J is TRBJ2-7 and V is TRBV7-2, with 10 bases matching TRBD1. The CDR3 totals 15 residues. In germline, CDR1 is SGHTA, CDR2 FQGNSA. The J segment lost 2 bases and the V segment lost 5 bases, leaving 6 bases of the junction unmatched. As DNA, the CDR3 is TGTGCCAGCAGCCCGGGACAGGGGATCCCCTACGAGCAGTACTTC. Translating gives CASSPGQGIPYEQYF.

This clonotype was observed a handful of times. This chain links TRBV10-3 with TRBJ2-1; TRBD2 aligns across 9 bases. Germline CDR1 is ENHRY and CDR2 is SYGVKD. Trimming cost V 3 bases and J 0 bases; bases outside gene matches: 3. CDR3 size: 16 residues. The CDR3 coding sequence is TGTGCCATCAGTGATTTTAGCGGGAGCTCCTACAATGAGCAGTTCTTC. Its translation is CAISDFSGSSYNEQFF.

The chain uses TRBV5-4 and TRBJ1-2; TRBD1 agrees at 9 bases. Unmatched junction bases numbered 12, after V lost 0 bases and J lost 6 bases. The CDR3 runs 17 residues. CDR1 is SGHNT, CDR2 YYREEE, per germline (reference sequence). This CDR3 is CASSLDPVTGGIHGYTF. CDR3 in DNA: TGTGCCAGCAGCTTGGACCCCGTTACAGGGGGCATTCATGGCTACACCTTC.

As to this clonotype: At one end the junction does not follow the germline gene, possibly because of a read error. J is TRBJ2-1 and V is TRBV5-1; weak D call: TRBD1 (5 bases). The germline gives CDR1 SGHRS, CDR2 YFSETQ. The length of the CDR3 is 15 residues. The CDR3 DNA reads TGCGCCAGCAGCTTGGGGGCAGGGTGGGATAATGAGCAGGTCTTC. Protein product: CASSLGAGWDNEQVF.

This clonotype was detected only a few times. V usage is TRBV20-1 and J usage is TRBJ2-1; 10 bases are a match to TRBD1. Trimming cost V 5 bases and J 8 bases; bases outside gene matches: 12. Germline values: CDR1 DFQATT, CDR2 SNEGSKA (reference sequence). CDR3 size: 15 residues. The CDR3 here is CSAGRQGARFYEQFF. The CDR3 nucleotides read TGCAGTGCTGGAAGACAGGGGGCGAGATTCTATGAGCAGTTCTTC.